This is a list of T cell receptor beta chains from one sample in a study of T cell responses to AZD1222 COVID-19 vaccine. The data were produced by immunoSEQ multiplex PCR, yet TCRdb's version contains in-frame clones alone and is incomplete. Here the sample spans 150,000 to 200,000 clones, roughly nine tenths being singletons. This specimen was peripheral blood, taken 28 days after the second AZD1222 dose. Receptors originate from an adult who received the AZD1222 COVID-19 vaccine. The CDR3 runs from the conserved cysteine through the conserved F or W. A D gene is named only where the DNA matches it firmly. Clone size is stated in some rows and not others, as once, few, many or a class when expanded.

j_call clone_size v_call d_call cdr3_nt cdr3_aa
TRBJ2-7 NA TRBV30 NA TGTGCCTGGAGTCGGGCAGGGGGGGCTAGGGACGAGCAGTACTTC CAWSRAGGARDEQYF
TRBJ2-7 NA TRBV4-1 TRBD1 TGCGCCAGCAGCCAAGACCGGGACAGGGGGCGCGGCGAGCAGTACTTC CASSQDRDRGRGEQYF
TRBJ2-1 NA TRBV5-4 NA TGTGCCAGCAGCCGTGGTGGGGCCGGGAATGAGCAGTTCTTC CASSRGGAGNEQFF
TRBJ2-7 once TRBV6-2/TRBV6-3 NA TGTGCCAGCAGTTACTTACGGACAAGTACCTACGAGCAGTACTTC CASSYLRTSTYEQYF
TRBJ2-3 once TRBV6-5 TRBD2 TGTGCCAGCAGGCTAGCGGGGGCTAGCACAGATACGCAGTATTTT CASRLAGASTDTQYF
TRBJ2-1 NA TRBV18 NA TGTGCCAGCTCATCCCGACAGGAACCTTACAATGAGCAGTTCTTC CASSSRQEPYNEQFF
TRBJ1-5 NA TRBV19 NA TGTGCCAGTACCACTGCAGGCGTTAGCAATCAGCCCCAGCATTTT CASTTAGVSNQPQHF
TRBJ2-1 NA TRBV19 NA TGTGCCAGTAGTAGAGTCCGGGACCTGAGGTTCTTC CASSRVRDLRFF
TRBJ1-3 NA TRBV5-1 NA TGCGCCAGCAGGTCTCACCCTTCGAACACCATATATTTT CASRSHPSNTIYF
TRBJ1-2 NA TRBV7-9 TRBD1 TGTGCCAGCAGCTCCCACTCAGGGGGCGGCTATGGCTACACCTTC CASSSHSGGGYGYTF
TRBJ2-1 NA TRBV7-9 NA TGTGCCAGCAGTCAAAAGACGGCCTCCTACAATGAGCAGTTCTTC CASSQKTASYNEQFF
TRBJ2-6 once TRBV27 NA TGTGCCAGCAGGAACCCAGGGGATGGGGCCAACGTCCTGACTTTC CASRNPGDGANVLTF
TRBJ2-7 NA TRBV19 NA TGTGCCAGTAGTATCTATGGGACCTACGAGCAGTACTTC CASSIYGTYEQYF
TRBJ2-5 once TRBV6-5 NA TGTGCCAGCAGTTATAGCGAGACCCAGTACTTC CASSYSETQYF
TRBJ2-7 NA TRBV7-6 NA TGTGCCAGCAGCTTAGATCAGGGGTTCTCCTACGAGCAGTACTTC CASSLDQGFSYEQYF
TRBJ2-1 NA TRBV11-2 TRBD2 TGTGCCAGCAGCCGCGGGACTAGCGATGTCAATGAGCAGTTCTTC CASSRGTSDVNEQFF
TRBJ2-5 NA TRBV7-6 TRBD1 TGTGCCAGCAGCCACTCCCCAGGGGGCGAAGAGACCCAGTACTTC CASSHSPGGEETQYF
TRBJ1-1 NA TRBV18 TRBD1 TGTGCCAGCTCACGGGGACAGATGAACACTGAAGCTTTCTTT CASSRGQMNTEAFF
TRBJ2-1 NA TRBV11-2 TRBD2 TGTGCCAGCAGCACACTATGGGGGCTAGCGGGACAAGCCTACAATGAGCAGTTCTTC CASSTLWGLAGQAYNEQFF
TRBJ2-7 NA TRBV10-2 NA TGCGCCAGCTCCAGGACGGAGACCTACGAGCAGTACTTC CASSRTETYEQYF
TRBJ2-7 NA TRBV19 TRBD2 TGTGCCAGTAGTATCCAAGCGGGAGCTTACGAGCAGTACTTC CASSIQAGAYEQYF
TRBJ1-2 NA TRBV14 TRBD1 TGTGCCAGCAGCTTCGGACAGGCCCCTAACTATGGCTACACCTTC CASSFGQAPNYGYTF
TRBJ1-1 once TRBV7-3 NA TGTGCCAGCAGCTCGTCGGTGAACACTGAAGCTTTCTTT CASSSSVNTEAFF
TRBJ1-5 NA TRBV18 NA TGTGCCAGCTCACTAAAGGGCAGTGCTGGGAATCAGCCCCAGCATTTT CASSLKGSAGNQPQHF
TRBJ2-1 NA TRBV2 TRBD2 TGTGCCAGCAGTCCTAGCGGGACCCCCTACAATGAGCAGTTCTTC CASSPSGTPYNEQFF
TRBJ1-6 NA TRBV5-1 NA TGCGCCAGCAGCTTGGAGCCGGGACATAATTCACCCCTCCACTTT CASSLEPGHNSPLHF
TRBJ2-3 once TRBV7-2 TRBD2 TGTGCCAGCAGCTTAGCTAGCGGGAGGGCCGGGGATACGCAGTATTTT CASSLASGRAGDTQYF
TRBJ2-1 NA TRBV3-1/TRBV3-2 TRBD2 TGTGCCAGCAGCCACCCGGGACTAGCGACGGTGGGCAATGAGCAGTTCTTC CASSHPGLATVGNEQFF
TRBJ1-1 NA TRBV9 TRBD1 TGTGCCAGCAGCGTGGGACAGGGGGGGACTGAAGCTTTCTTT CASSVGQGGTEAFF
TRBJ1-1 NA TRBV9 NA TGTGCCAGCGGTAGGGACGGGGACATGAACACTGAAGCTTTCTTT CASGRDGDMNTEAFF
TRBJ2-3 NA TRBV20-1 NA TGCAGTGCTAGTTTACTCAACACAGATACGCAGTATTTT CSASLLNTDTQYF
TRBJ1-1 NA TRBV19 NA TGTGCCACTCAGGACCGCTACACTGAAGCTTTCTTT CATQDRYTEAFF
TRBJ1-3 NA TRBV11-2 NA TGTGCCAGCAGCCAATACTCTGGAAACACCATATATTTT CASSQYSGNTIYF